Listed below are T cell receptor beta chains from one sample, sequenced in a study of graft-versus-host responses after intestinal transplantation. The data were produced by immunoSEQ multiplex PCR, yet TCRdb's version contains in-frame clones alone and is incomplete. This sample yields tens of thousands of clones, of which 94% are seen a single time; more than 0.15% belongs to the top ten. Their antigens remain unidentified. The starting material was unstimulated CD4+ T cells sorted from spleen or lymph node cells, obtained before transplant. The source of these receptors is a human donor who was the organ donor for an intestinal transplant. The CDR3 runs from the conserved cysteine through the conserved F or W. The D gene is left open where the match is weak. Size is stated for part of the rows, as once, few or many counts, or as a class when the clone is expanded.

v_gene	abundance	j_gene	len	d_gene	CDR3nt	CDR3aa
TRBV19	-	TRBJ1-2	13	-	TGTGCCACCGACACCGGGGAATCGCGGGGCTACACCTTC	CATDTGESRGYTF
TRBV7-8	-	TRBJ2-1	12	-	TGTGCCAGCGGCCCGTCCTACAATGAGCAGTTCTTC	CASGPSYNEQFF
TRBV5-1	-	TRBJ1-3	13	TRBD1	TGCGCCAGCAGCTACGGACAGGGGAACACCATATATTTT	CASSYGQGNTIYF
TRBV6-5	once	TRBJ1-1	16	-	TGTGCCAGCAGTTACTCGATGTGGGCGCGGGACACTGAAGCTTTCTTT	CASSYSMWARDTEAFF
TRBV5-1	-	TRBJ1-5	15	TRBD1	TGCGCCAGCAGCTTGGGGACAGGTGTTAGTCAGCCCCAGCATTTT	CASSLGTGVSQPQHF
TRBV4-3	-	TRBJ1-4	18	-	TGCGCCAGCAGCCAAGGCGGGGCAGGATTACCAACTAATGAAAAACTGTTTTTT	CASSQGGAGLPTNEKLFF
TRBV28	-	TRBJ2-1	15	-	TGTGCCAGCAGTGACGACGGGACTCCCTACAATGAGCAGTTCTTC	CASSDDGTPYNEQFF
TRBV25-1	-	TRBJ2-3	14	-	TGTGCCAGCAGTTCCGGGGGGCGCACAGATACGCAGTATTTT	CASSSGGRTDTQYF
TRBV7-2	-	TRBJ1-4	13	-	TGTGCCAGCAGCTTAGCGACTATGAGGGGACTGTTTTTT	CASSLATMRGLFF
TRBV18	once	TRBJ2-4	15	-	TGTGCCAGCTCACCAGGAAGTCTAGCCAAAAACATTCAGTACTTC	CASSPGSLAKNIQYF
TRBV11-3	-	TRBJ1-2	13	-	TGTGCCAGCAGCTTAGAAGGGACGTCCGGCTACACCTTC	CASSLEGTSGYTF
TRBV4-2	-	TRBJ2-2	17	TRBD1	TGTGCCAGCAGCCTACCCCCGGGACAGGGGAACACCGGGGAGCTGTTTTTT	CASSLPPGQGNTGELFF
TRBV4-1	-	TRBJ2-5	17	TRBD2	TGCGCCAGCAGCCAAGAACCCCTGGGACTAGCCGCACAGACCCAGTACTTC	CASSQEPLGLAAQTQYF
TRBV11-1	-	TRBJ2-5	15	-	TGTGCCAGCAGCTTAGGCTCCCTAGCGACGGAGACCCAGTACTTC	CASSLGSLATETQYF
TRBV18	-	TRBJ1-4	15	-	TGTGCCAGCTCACCACTGGGGAGTCCTAATGAAAAACTGTTTTTT	CASSPLGSPNEKLFF
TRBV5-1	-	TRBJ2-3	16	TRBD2	TGCGCCAGCAGCTTGGTCCTAGCGGGGGGCACAGATACGCAGTATTTT	CASSLVLAGGTDTQYF
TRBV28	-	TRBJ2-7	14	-	TGTGCCAGCAGTTTATTTGGCGGGACCTACGAGCAGTACTTC	CASSLFGGTYEQYF
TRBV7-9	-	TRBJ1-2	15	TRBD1	TGTGCCAGCAGCTTTGCAGACAGGGAGGACTATGGCTACACCTTC	CASSFADREDYGYTF
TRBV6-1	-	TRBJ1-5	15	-	TGTGCCAGTAGAGGACAGACCTATAGCAATCAGCCCCAGCATTTT	CASRGQTYSNQPQHF
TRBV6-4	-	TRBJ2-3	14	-	TGTGCCAGCAGCGAAGGGGGATCAACAGATACGCAGTATTTT	CASSEGGSTDTQYF
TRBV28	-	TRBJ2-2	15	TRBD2	TGTGCCAGCTGGCGGGGGGGGACGAACACCGGGGAGCTGTTTTTT	CASWRGGTNTGELFF
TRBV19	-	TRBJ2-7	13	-	TGTGCCAGTACCCCGACAGGAAGCTACGAGCAGTACTTC	CASTPTGSYEQYF
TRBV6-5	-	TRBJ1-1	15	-	TGTGCCAGCACCAAATCCCCCGGGGGTTGGACTGAAGCTTTCTTT	CASTKSPGGWTEAFF
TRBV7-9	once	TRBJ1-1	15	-	TGTGCCAGCAGCGAAGGAGCGGGCATGAACACTGAAGCTTTCTTT	CASSEGAGMNTEAFF
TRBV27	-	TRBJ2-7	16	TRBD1	TGTGCCAGCAGTATCTTCGGACAGGGGAAGGACTACGAGCAGTACTTC	CASSIFGQGKDYEQYF
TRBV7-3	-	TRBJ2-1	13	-	TGTGCCAGCAGCGCCAATGGGGGGCCTGAGCAGTTCTTC	CASSANGGPEQFF
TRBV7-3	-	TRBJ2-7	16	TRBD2	TGTGCCAGCAGCTATGGACTAGCGGGGACCTCCTACGAGCAGTACTTC	CASSYGLAGTSYEQYF
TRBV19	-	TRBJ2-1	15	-	TGTGCCAGTAGTATCCCCCAAGGGGGTCGGAATGAGCAGTTCTTC	CASSIPQGGRNEQFF
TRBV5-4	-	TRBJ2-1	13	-	TGTGCCAGCAGCCCCAGCAGCTACAATGAGCAGTTCTTC	CASSPSSYNEQFF
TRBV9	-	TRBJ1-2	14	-	TGTGCCAGCAGCGGACCCGAGACAGGCATTGGCTACACCTTC	CASSGPETGIGYTF
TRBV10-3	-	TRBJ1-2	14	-	TGTGCCATCACCCCGAATGGGGTTCGGTATGGCTACACCTTC	CAITPNGVRYGYTF
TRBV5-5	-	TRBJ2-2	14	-	TGTGCCAGCAGCTTGGGGCTAAACACCGGGGAGCTGTTTTTT	CASSLGLNTGELFF
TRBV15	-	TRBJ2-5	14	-	TGTGCCACCAGCACTGATACCCGGTCCTGGACCCAGTACTTC	CATSTDTRSWTQYF
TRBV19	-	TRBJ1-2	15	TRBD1	TGTGCCAGTAGTGTGGACAGGCGAGCTAACTATGGCTACACCTTC	CASSVDRRANYGYTF
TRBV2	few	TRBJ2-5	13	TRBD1	TGTGCCAGTAACCGACAGGGACAAGAGACCCAGTACTTC	CASNRQGQETQYF